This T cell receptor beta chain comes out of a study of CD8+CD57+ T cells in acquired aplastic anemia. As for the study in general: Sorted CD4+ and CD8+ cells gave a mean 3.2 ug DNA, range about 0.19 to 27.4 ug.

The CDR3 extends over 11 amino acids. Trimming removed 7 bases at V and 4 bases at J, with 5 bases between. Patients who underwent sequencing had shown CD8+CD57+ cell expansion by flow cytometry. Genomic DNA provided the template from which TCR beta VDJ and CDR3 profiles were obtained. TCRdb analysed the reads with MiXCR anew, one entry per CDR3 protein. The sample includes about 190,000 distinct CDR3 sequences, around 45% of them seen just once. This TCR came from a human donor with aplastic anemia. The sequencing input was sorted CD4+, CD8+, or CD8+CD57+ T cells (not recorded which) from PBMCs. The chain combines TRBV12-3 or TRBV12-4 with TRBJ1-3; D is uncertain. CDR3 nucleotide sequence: TGTGCCAGCATGGGGGGAAACACCATATATTTT. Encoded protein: CASMGGNTIYF.